The T cell receptor (beta chain) under discussion was sequenced for a study of cytomegalovirus exposure and HLA in healthy donors. The study ran its PCR with 60 Vbeta and 13 Jbeta primers. Here immunoSEQ multiplex PCR was the method, and the copy in TCRdb shows in-frame clones only, minus some. The data show about 130,000 clones, with 70% to 80% seen just once and around 1.9% held by the top ten. Regarding this clone: Its specificity is unknown.

The study, taken as a whole, reports: An Asian-associated ancestry cluster reportedly showed fewer N-insertions than the roughly 700-donor mean in a later analysis.

Material: PBMCs. This TCR was sampled from a woman between 50 and 59 years old in good health and CMV-seronegative.

The CDR3, as DNA: TGTGCCTGGGGGACAGTAAACTATGGCTACACCTTC. Amino acids: CAWGTVNYGYTF. The rearrangement links TRBV30 to TRBJ1-2, with 7 bases aligning to TRBD1. CDR1 is GTSNPN and CDR2 is SVGIG in the germline V gene (reference sequence). The CDR3 spans 12 residues. V shed 5 bases and J 2 bases; nucleotides not matched to a gene: 2. Together with reference TRBV30 and TRBJ1-2, the CDR3 gives the full variable domain: SQTIHQWPATLVQPVGSPLSLECTVEGTSNPNLYWYRQAAGRGLQLLFYSVGIGQISSEVPQNLSASRPQDRQFILSSKKLLLSDSGFYLCAWGTVNYGYTFGSGTRLTVV.